This passage covers 20 T cell receptor beta chains from one sample sequenced in a study of T cell responses to AZD1222 COVID-19 vaccine (dated by TCRdb to 2020 to 2023). The time point label, as the study defines it: about 28 days (+/-7) after the second vaccine dose. This specimen's treatment or condition label, interpreted: meningococcal conjugate vaccine given as trial control. Library preparation was by the immunoSEQ multiplex PCR assay. TCRdb carries this immuneACCESS record with in-frame sequences only. Its versions omit some clonotypes, under half of them owing to an unresolved V gene in the studies checked, with the rest unexplained. A total of fewer than 80,000 clones appear in this sample, approximately 90% of them only once. The ten largest clones capture about 9% of the sample. The sample was peripheral blood, taken 28 days after the second dose of the MenACWY control vaccine. Receptor source: an adult who received the MenACWY meningococcal vaccine as a control.

This clone occurred a few times. This chain connects TRBV5-1 to TRBJ2-5, with D tentatively TRBD1 (6 bases). Germline V gene lookup returns CDR1 SGHRS and CDR2 YFSETQ. V lost 2 bases, J lost 2 bases, and 10 bases lay in between. The CDR3 covers 14 residues. The CDR3 spells CASSLVGTQETQYF. The CDR3 coding sequence is TGCGCCAGCAGCTTAGTCGGGACACAAGAGACCCAGTACTTC.

This chain uses TRBV2 with TRBJ1-4; 10 positions agree with TRBD1. Trimming took 6 bases from V and 4 from J; bases not matched to a gene: 5. The CDR3 runs to 15 residues. Germline V CDR1 and CDR2: SNHLY, FYNNEI. CDR3 sequence (DNA): TGTGCCAGCAGAGACAGGGGGCACAGTAATGAAAAACTGTTTTTT. Encoded protein: CASRDRGHSNEKLFF.

This clone came up a few times. V is TRBV4-3 and J is TRBJ2-1, with TRBD1 matching over 9 bases. The V segment lost 4 bases and the J segment 4 bases; nucleotides outside the gene matches: 8. This CDR3 spans 16 amino acids. CDR1 and CDR2 (germline): LGHNA, YSLEER. Here the CDR3 reads CASSRIGTGSYNEQFF. CDR3 bases: TGCGCCAGCAGCCGGATCGGGACAGGGTCATACAATGAGCAGTTCTTC.

The rearrangement links TRBV6-1 to TRBJ1-5; D might be TRBD1 (6 bases). This CDR3 region has 14 residues. V was cut by 2 bases and J by 6 bases, with 11 bases left in between. Germline values: CDR1 MNHNS, CDR2 SASEGT. CDR3 nucleotides: TGTGCCAGCAGTGAAAGGGGGGACGGTCAGCCCCAGCATTTT. Protein: CASSERGDGQPQHF.

This clone was counted a few times. The chain recombines TRBV7-2 with TRBJ2-1; D tentatively fits TRBD1 or TRBD2 (6 bases each). The germline V and J ends were trimmed by 2 bases and 6 bases, with 17 bases remaining between them. The CDR3 spans 16 residues. Germline V gives CDR1 SGHTA, CDR2 FQGNSA. This CDR3 reads CASSLRGALNSNEQFF. As DNA, the CDR3 is TGTGCCAGCAGCTTAAGGGGGGCCCTAAATTCCAATGAGCAGTTCTTC.

The V and J genes are TRBV7-2 and TRBJ1-2; TRBD1 is a possible D gene (6 bases). This CDR3 region has 14 residues. Trimming shortened V by 5 bases and J by 8 bases, and 18 bases separated the two germline ends. Germline-derived CDR1 and CDR2 are SGHTA and FQGNSA. For the CDR3, the DNA is TGTGCCAGCAGCAATCAAGGGGGGCTACGAGGCTACACCTTC. Translating gives CASSNQGGLRGYTF.

The chain joins TRBV15 to TRBJ1-1; D is undetermined. Germline CDR1 reads LNHNV; CDR2 reads YYDKDF (reference sequence). The CDR3 is 13 amino acids. Trimming left V 0 bases short and J 5 bases short, with 7 bases between. Here the CDR3 DNA reads TGTGCCACCAGCAGAGATCGGAGGACTGAAGCTTTCTTT. It yields the protein CATSRDRRTEAFF.

This clone has a handful of counts. This sequence joins TRBV13 and TRBJ1-6; no clear D gene. V lost 5 bases and J lost 8, with 13 bases in between. The germline V gene has CDR1 PRHDT and CDR2 FYEKMQ (reference sequence). This CDR3 region has 14 residues. The CDR3 region has the DNA TGTGCCAGCAGCGCTTCTCGACGGGATTCACCCCTCCACTTT. Encoded protein: CASSASRRDSPLHF.

The chain combines TRBV11-2 with TRBJ1-4; D not resolved. Trimming cost V 5 bases and J 2 bases, with 15 bases left between them. This CDR3 is 16 amino acids long. Looked up from germline, CDR1 is SGHAT and CDR2 is FQNNGV. CDR3 residues: CASSLYPPGTNEKLFF. The DNA for the CDR3 is TGTGCCAGCAGCCTCTACCCCCCGGGCACTAATGAAAAACTGTTTTTT.

The J gene is TRBJ1-4, the V gene TRBV6-5, with 9 bases aligning to TRBD1. CDR3 length: 15 amino acids. Trimming removed 5 bases from V and 7 bases from J; junction bases left unmatched: 8. Per the germline V gene, CDR1 is MNHEY and CDR2 is SVGAGI. This CDR3 is CASSHQQGAGEKLFF. CDR3 DNA sequence: TGTGCCAGCAGTCATCAACAGGGGGCCGGTGAAAAACTGTTTTTT.

The chain recombines TRBV2 with TRBJ2-7; D remains unclear. The V end lost 9 bases, the J end lost 3 bases, and 15 bases lay between the germline ends. The CDR3 is made up of 13 amino acids. Germline CDR1 is SNHLY and CDR2 is FYNNEI. The CDR3 nucleotides are TGTGCCAGTTCGTGGGCAGCAAACTACGAGCAGTACTTC. This sequence encodes CASSWAANYEQYF.

This chain joins TRBV4-3 and TRBJ2-4; D is perhaps TRBD1 (5 bases). Germline V gene lookup returns CDR1 LGHNA and CDR2 YSLEER. Trimming shortened V by 1 base and J by 1 base, and 11 bases separated the two germline ends. The CDR3 has 16 residues. The CDR3 loop is CASSQVWGRAKNIQYF. CDR3 DNA sequence: TGCGCCAGCAGCCAAGTGTGGGGCCGGGCCAAAAACATTCAGTACTTC.

The V call is TRBV3-1 (or the pseudogene TRBV3-2), the J call TRBJ2-3; 9 bases match TRBD2. The CDR3 loop spans 18 amino acids. Germline assignment: CDR1 LGHDT and CDR2 YNNKEL (reference sequence). The ends lost 1 base at V and 0 bases at J; junction bases unmatched: 8. This CDR3 is CASSQARAGGVSTDTQYF. The CDR3 region has the DNA TGTGCCAGCAGCCAAGCCAGGGCGGGGGGGGTCAGCACAGATACGCAGTATTTT.

V is TRBV5-4 and J is TRBJ1-3; D gene uncertain. The CDR3 spans 14 residues. In germline, CDR1 is SGHNT, CDR2 YYREEE (reference sequence). The V gene lost 3 bases and the J gene lost 4 bases, with 11 bases spanning the gap. The CDR3 spells CASSSGRAGNTIYF. CDR3 sequence (DNA): TGTGCCAGCAGCTCGGGAAGGGCGGGAAACACCATATATTTT.

The J gene is TRBJ1-1, the V gene TRBV5-1, with D uncertain. This CDR3 has 13 residues. V shed 4 bases and J shed 4 bases, with 11 bases lying between them. Looked up from germline, CDR1 is SGHRS and CDR2 is YFSETQ. This CDR3 reads CASSKDSGTEAFF. DNA of the CDR3: TGCGCCAGCAGCAAAGACTCAGGCACTGAAGCTTTCTTT.

The rearrangement joins TRBV6-5 to TRBJ1-5; D not resolved. The ends were cut back, 2 bases at V and 5 bases at J, with 7 bases in the middle. The CDR3 is 13 residues long. Germline CDR1 is MNHEY and CDR2 is SVGAGI. CDR3 bases: TGTGCCAGCAGTTACCGACTAGATCAGCCCCAGCATTTT. As protein: CASSYRLDQPQHF.

The gene calls are TRBV6-5 and TRBJ2-3, with D maybe TRBD2 (6 bases). The CDR3 runs to 14 residues. Trimming removed 5 bases from V and 2 bases from J, with 11 bases in between. Looked up from germline, CDR1 is MNHEY and CDR2 is SVGAGI. This CDR3 reads CASSTAGNTDTQYF. The CDR3 coding sequence is TGTGCCAGCAGTACCGCGGGGAACACAGATACGCAGTATTTT.

This rearrangement joins TRBV7-8 to TRBJ2-3, with D perhaps TRBD2 (6 bases). Germline V gives CDR1 SGHVS, CDR2 FQNEAQ. V was cut by 4 bases and J by 1 base, with 9 bases left in between. The CDR3 is made up of 14 amino acids. CDR3 in DNA: TGTGCCAGCAGCTCCAGCGGGCGCACAGATACGCAGTATTTT. Encoded protein: CASSSSGRTDTQYF.

The genes are TRBV9 and TRBJ1-2, with TRBD1 matching over 7 bases. The CDR3 is made up of 16 amino acids. Looked up from germline, CDR1 is SGDLS and CDR2 is YYNGEE. J gave up 2 bases and V 4 bases, and 11 bases lay outside the gene matches. In DNA form, the CDR3 reads TGTGCCAGCAGCCCTGACCCGGGACAGTCCAACTATGGCTACACCTTC. This codes for CASSPDPGQSNYGYTF. The whole variable domain, filled in from reference TRBV9 and TRBJ1-2, reads DSGVTQTPKHLITATGQRVTLRCSPRSGDLSVYWYQQSLDQGLQFLIQYYNGEERAKGNILERFSAQQFPDLHSELNLSSLELGDSALYFCASSPDPGQSNYGYTFGSGTRLTVV.

This chain links TRBV27 with TRBJ2-6; the match to TRBD1 covers 7 bases. Germline V gene lookup returns CDR1 MNHEY and CDR2 SMNVEV (reference sequence). The CDR3 has 16 amino acids. The V gene end was trimmed by 8 bases and the J gene end by 6 bases; junction bases not matched to a gene: 13. The CDR3 protein is CASRRQGPLAANVLTF. The CDR3 coding sequence is TGTGCCAGCCGCCGACAGGGTCCCTTAGCGGCCAACGTCCTGACTTTC.